The text below deals with one TCR beta chain. The sample carries other DNA sequences with the same CDR3. This specimen comes from a study of blood T cell repertoires in COVID-19. Study-wide background: PBMCs, B-cell-depleted T cells, or T cells were the source of the cDNA or gDNA that made up the material.

There are 15 residues in the CDR3. The V gene's germline CDR1 is MDHEN and CDR2 SYDVKM. Between the trimmed V and J ends, which lost 2 bases and 0 bases, there was a span of 7 bases. The protocol was immunoSEQ multiplex PCR, while the TCRdb copy is restricted to in-frame clones and leaves out a portion. In the table there are 100,000 to 140,000 clones, around 92% of which are singletons. The material sequenced was peripheral blood. This TCR was recovered from a man aged 35 to 55 with active or convalescent COVID-19. This chain joins TRBV28 and TRBJ1-4; D is ambiguous. In DNA form, the CDR3 reads TGTGCCAGCAGTTTAGGCGGGGCAACTAATGAAAAACTGTTTTTT. Its translation: CASSLGGATNEKLFF. The variable domain in full, with the rest retrieved from reference TRBV28 and TRBJ1-4, is DVKVTQSSRYLVKRTGEKVFLECVQDMDHENMFWYRQDPGLGLRLIYFSYDVKMKEKGDIPEGYSVSREKKERFSLILESASTNQTSMYLCASSLGGATNEKLFFGSGTQLSVL.